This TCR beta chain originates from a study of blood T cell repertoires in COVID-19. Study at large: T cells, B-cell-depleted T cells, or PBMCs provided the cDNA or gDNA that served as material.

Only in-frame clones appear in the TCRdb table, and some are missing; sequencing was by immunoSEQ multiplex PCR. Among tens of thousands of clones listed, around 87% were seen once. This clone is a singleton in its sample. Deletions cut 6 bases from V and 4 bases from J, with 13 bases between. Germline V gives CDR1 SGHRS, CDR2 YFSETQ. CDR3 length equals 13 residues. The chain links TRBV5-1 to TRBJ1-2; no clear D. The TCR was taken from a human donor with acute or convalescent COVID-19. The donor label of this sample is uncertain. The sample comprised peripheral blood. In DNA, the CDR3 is TGCGCCAGCAACCTACAGAATGGCTATGGCTACACCTTC. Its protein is CASNLQNGYGYTF.